This TCR beta chain was profiled in a study of T cell responses to AZD1222 COVID-19 vaccine. Study-level information: Pooling was applied to second doses at about 4 or about 12 weeks.

About this clone: What it recognizes is unknown.

The study's findings and limits: It was only a handful of AZD1222 recipients who were seropositive at baseline. Repertoire sampling was restricted to post-peak T cell response timepoints. The reported proportion of spike-specific TCRs targeting unmutated variant regions was nearly half.

CDR1 is LNHDA and CDR2 is SQIVND in the germline V gene (reference sequence). The CDR3 runs to 15 residues. J gave up 3 bases and V 8 bases, and 9 bases lay outside the gene matches. The repertoire was sequenced with immunoSEQ multiplex PCR; TCRdb's copy has only in-frame clones and lacks some. The sample has about 96,000 clones, 85% to 90% seen once; the top ten hold about 28%. The J gene is TRBJ2-3, the V gene TRBV19, with 9 nucleotides matching TRBD1. The receptor was isolated from an adult in good health. Specimen: peripheral blood, collected on day 0 of AZD1222 vaccination. CDR3 nucleotides: TGTGCCAGTCGAACAGGGGGCGCGTTGACAGATACGCAGTATTTT. Its protein is CASRTGGALTDTQYF.